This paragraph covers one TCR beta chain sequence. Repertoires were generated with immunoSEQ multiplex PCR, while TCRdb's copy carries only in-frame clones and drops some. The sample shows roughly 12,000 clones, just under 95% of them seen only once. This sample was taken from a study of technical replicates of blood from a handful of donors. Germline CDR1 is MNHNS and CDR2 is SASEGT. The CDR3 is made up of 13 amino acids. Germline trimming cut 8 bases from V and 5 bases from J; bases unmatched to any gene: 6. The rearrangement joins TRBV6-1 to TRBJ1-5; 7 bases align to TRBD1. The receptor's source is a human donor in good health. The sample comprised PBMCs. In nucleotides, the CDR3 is TGTGCCAGCGGACAGGCTCGTGATCAGCCCCAGCATTTT. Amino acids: CASGQARDQPQHF.